These 20 T cell receptor beta chains were sequenced from one sample in a study of prognosis after radiotherapy for stage I lung cancer. Amplification of TCR beta CDR3 from genomic DNA used two-round multiplex PCR. Primers were specific to each TRBV and TRBJ gene in first-round PCR. A single record per CDR3 protein comes from TCRdb applying MiXCR to the multiplex PCR reads. The sample yields roughly 14,000 distinct CDR3 sequences, about 60% seen once. Sequences were derived from PBMCs, sampled before or after stereotactic body radiation therapy (not recorded which). The receptors come from a donor over 45 with non-small cell lung cancer.

The chain employs TRBV5-1 and TRBJ2-5; D unresolved. Germline V CDR1 and CDR2: SGHRS, YFSETQ. V was clipped by 1 base and J by 3 bases, with 19 bases between them. The CDR3 has 17 residues. CDR3 sequence: CASSLFEAPGSKETQYF. In nucleotides, the CDR3 is TGCGCCAGCAGCTTGTTTGAGGCGCCCGGCAGTAAAGAGACCCAGTACTTC.

V gene TRBV28 combines with J gene TRBJ2-7; D unclear. The germline CDR1 and CDR2 sequences are MDHEN and SYDVKM. The CDR3 has 12 amino acids. Trimming shortened V by 0 bases and J by 10 bases, and 10 bases separated the two germline ends. CDR3 DNA sequence: TGTGCCAGCAGTTTATGGTCGGCAGCCCAGTACTTC. Translated: CASSLWSAAQYF. Combining the CDR3 with reference TRBV28 and TRBJ2-7 gives the whole variable domain DVKVTQSSRYLVKRTGEKVFLECVQDMDHENMFWYRQDPGLGLRLIYFSYDVKMKEKGDIPEGYSVSREKKERFSLILESASTNQTSMYLCASSLWSAAQYFGPGTRLTVT.

The chain joins TRBV6-5 to TRBJ2-7, with 9 bases matching TRBD2. The CDR3 extends over 20 amino acids. Germline V CDR1 and CDR2: MNHEY, SVGAGI. The trim removed 0 bases at V and 4 bases at J, leaving 19 bases unmatched. The CDR3 region has the DNA TGTGCCAGCAGTTACTCGGCTAGGTTCGGGCGGGAGGGGCATTTTTACGAGCAGTACTTC. Translation gives CASSYSARFGREGHFYEQYF.

The chain combines TRBV6-1 with TRBJ2-7; 8 nucleotides align to TRBD2. Germline V gene lookup returns CDR1 MNHNS and CDR2 SASEGT. Trimming removed 5 bases from V and 6 bases from J; junction bases left unmatched: 12. The CDR3 is 15 residues long. CDR3 DNA sequence: TGTGCCAGCAGTCATACCGGGACTAGAGGGCCCGAGCAGTACTTC. It specifies CASSHTGTRGPEQYF.

This clonotype was recorded only once. Lacking the conserved final phenylalanine or tryptophan, this CDR3 likely reflects a read error. The rearrangement uses TRBV19 and TRBJ2-5; 7 positions match TRBD2. The germline V gene encodes CDR1 LNHDA and CDR2 SQIVND (reference sequence). The CDR3 is 15 residues long. The CDR3 spells CASGISGRARETQYS. The CDR3, as DNA: TGTGCCAGTGGTATTAGTGGGAGGGCTCGGGAGACCCAGTACTCC.

This clonotype was counted many times. The chain carries TRBV27 and TRBJ1-1, with 10 bases that match TRBD1. This CDR3 is 15 amino acids long. Trimming cost V 4 bases and J 7 bases; bases outside gene matches: 9. Germline CDR1 MNHEY, CDR2 SMNVEV (reference sequence). The DNA for the CDR3 is TGTGCCAGCAGTTGGCCGGGACAGGGGATAAGTGAAGCTTTCTTT. As protein: CASSWPGQGISEAFF.

By frequency in the sample, this clonotype is medium-sized. CDR3 in amino acids: CASSDGTENSYEQYF. DNA for the CDR3: TGTGCCAGCAGTGACGGGACAGAGAACTCCTACGAGCAGTACTTC. The chain is built from TRBV6-1 and TRBJ2-7; 7 bases align to TRBD1. This CDR3 has 15 amino acids. CDR1 is MNHNS, CDR2 SASEGT, per germline. J gave up 0 bases and V 3 bases, and 5 bases lay outside the gene matches.

This sequence joins TRBV30 and TRBJ1-1; the D is unclear. V was clipped by 2 bases and J by 9 bases, with 13 bases between them. The CDR3 is 12 amino acids. Germline CDR1 is GTSNPN and CDR2 is SVGIG (reference sequence). The CDR3 loop reads CAWSPIREKAFF. The DNA of the CDR3 is TGTGCCTGGAGTCCCATACGCGAGAAAGCTTTCTTT.

The genes are TRBV6-2 or TRBV6-3 and TRBJ2-1; unclear D gene. Germline V gene data show CDR1 as MNHEY and CDR2 as SVGEGT. The CDR3 consists of 15 residues. V was trimmed by 2 bases and J by 8 bases, leaving 16 bases between them. Written as DNA, the CDR3 is TGTGCCAGCAGTTACGGCCTTAGCACCCGGTATGAGCAGTTCTTC. This sequence encodes CASSYGLSTRYEQFF.

The chain combines TRBV19 with TRBJ1-1; D unclear. The CDR3 is 11 amino acids. Germline lookup yields CDR1 LNHDA and CDR2 SQIVND (reference sequence). V gave up 6 bases and J gave up 4 bases, with 6 bases separating them. CDR3 loop: CASRVRTEAFF. Here the CDR3 DNA reads TGTGCCAGTAGGGTGCGCACTGAAGCTTTCTTT.

This chain connects TRBV6-5 to TRBJ2-2, with D perhaps matching TRBD2 (6 bases). Trimming stripped 2 bases from V and 5 bases from J, with 21 bases between. Germline CDR1 is MNHEY and CDR2 is SVGAGI. This CDR3 is built from 18 residues. This CDR3 reads CASSYLGIAVEGTGELFF. The CDR3 bases are TGTGCCAGCAGTTACCTGGGAATAGCGGTAGAGGGGACCGGGGAGCTGTTTTTT.

V is TRBV18 and J is TRBJ2-1; 11 bases match TRBD1. J was trimmed by 6 bases and V by 8 bases; bases with no gene match: 6. The CDR3 runs to 14 residues. Germline V gene data show CDR1 as KGHSH and CDR2 as LQKENI. CDR3: CASRGQGEFNEQFF. The CDR3 DNA reads TGTGCCAGCCGGGGACAGGGGGAATTCAATGAGCAGTTCTTC.

Notes on this clonotype: Just one base apart from a much larger clone, this may be a read error. This chain joins TRBV6-4 and TRBJ2-2; TRBD2 aligns across 7 bases. V shed 2 bases and J 4 bases; nucleotides not matched to a gene: 19. The CDR3 extends over 20 amino acids. Germline assignment: CDR1 MRHNA and CDR2 SNTAGT. CDR3: CASSDSTVGTIGWGTGELFF. CDR3 nucleotides: TGTGCCAGCAGTGACAGCACGGTCGGGACTATCGGGTGGGGCACCGGGGAGCTGTTTTTT.

In the case of this clonotype: The junction departs from germline at one end; a sequencing error may be responsible. The gene calls are TRBV28 and TRBJ2-2; no definite D call. This CDR3 region has 12 residues. Germline V gives CDR1 MDHEN, CDR2 SYDVKM. The CDR3 DNA reads TGTTCCAGCACAGATTGCACCGGGGAGCTGTTTTTT. Translating it yields CSSTDCTGELFF.

This clonotype is medium-sized (0.01 to 0.1%) within its sample. The chain combines TRBV7-8 with TRBJ2-3; 14 bases map to TRBD2. Germline V lookup: CDR1 SGHVS, CDR2 FQNEAQ. The CDR3 has 16 amino acids. With 4 bases clipped from V and 2 bases from J, the junction kept 2 bases outside the gene matches. The CDR3 region is CASSWGLAGVTDTQYF. The DNA of the CDR3 is TGTGCCAGCAGCTGGGGACTAGCGGGAGTCACAGATACGCAGTATTTT. Based on the CDR3 plus reference TRBV7-8 and TRBJ2-3, the full variable domain is GAGVSQSPRYKVAKRGQDVALRCDPISGHVSLFWYQQALGQGPEFLTYFQNEAQLDKSGLPSDRFFAERPEGSVSTLKIQRTQQEDSAVYLCASSWGLAGVTDTQYFGPGTRLTVL.

Of note for this clonotype: This likely came from a read error, as a far larger clone is one base away. The chain combines TRBV6-4 with TRBJ1-2, with D perhaps TRBD1 (5 bases). CDR3 length: 16 residues. Looked up from germline, CDR1 is MRHNA and CDR2 is SNTAGT. Trimming removed 8 bases at V and 4 bases at J, with 23 bases between. In DNA, the CDR3 is TGTGCCAGCTCCCCTGGTTCCAGGGAGTGGGTCTATGGCTACACCTTC. This codes for CASSPGSREWVYGYTF.

This chain links TRBV20-1 with TRBJ2-7, with 8 bases lining up with TRBD2. Germline lookup yields CDR1 DFQATT and CDR2 SNEGSKA (reference sequence). Unmatched junction bases numbered 7, after V lost 0 bases and J lost 3 bases. This CDR3 is 15 amino acids long. CDR3 nucleotides: TGCAGTGCTAGAGACGGCGGGGGGATGGGCTACGAGCAGTACTTC. It is translated as CSARDGGGMGYEQYF.

By its share, this clonotype is medium-sized. V and J are TRBV3-1 and TRBJ2-1; 8 bases match TRBD2. CDR3 size: 13 residues. Germline lookup yields CDR1 LGHDT and CDR2 YNNKEL (reference sequence). The junction had 4 bases not matched to a gene; V was cut back by 5 bases and J by 7 bases. CDR3 DNA: TGTGCCAGCAGCACAGGGACTAGAAATGAGCAGTTCTTC. Its translation: CASSTGTRNEQFF.

This clonotype was seen at least ten times. A much bigger clone sits one base away, suggesting this may be a read error. The chain is built from TRBV30 and TRBJ2-3; maybe TRBD1 (5 bases). Germline V lookup: CDR1 GTSNPN, CDR2 SVGIG (reference sequence). The length of the CDR3 is 15 residues. The CDR3 DNA follows: TGTGCCCGGAGTGCCCTAGGGGCCGGCACAGATACGCAGTATTTT. Protein sequence: CARSALGAGTDTQYF.

On this clonotype itself: A much larger clone lies a single base off, so this may be a read error. This chain links TRBV6-1 with TRBJ2-5; 11 nucleotides match TRBD1. There are 16 residues in the CDR3. Germline values: CDR1 MNHNS, CDR2 SASEGT. CDR3 sequence reads: CASSDPVGGQGETKYF. The CDR3 coding sequence is TGTGCCAGCAGTGACCCGGTTGGGGGACAGGGGGAGACCAAGTACTTC.